This T cell receptor beta chain was retrieved from a study of breast tumors, draining lymph nodes, adjacent tissues. TCRdb analysed the multiplex PCR reads with MiXCR anew, one entry per CDR3 protein. Of a few hundred thousand distinct CDR3 sequences listed, less than 40% are singletons. This clonotype was seen ten or more times. Samples came from axillary lymph nodes draining the breast cancer. V gave up 3 bases and J gave up 3 bases; unmatched junction bases: 0. Germline CDR1 reads SGHVS; CDR2 reads FQNEAQ. The CDR3 has 14 amino acids. What was sequenced was axillary lymph node tissue. This receptor was obtained from a female donor with breast cancer. Some clones in this sample may be carry-over from other donors' samples. This chain links TRBV7-8 with TRBJ2-3, with 10 bases that match TRBD1. CDR3 nucleotides: TGTGCCAGCAGCTTGGGACAGGGGACAGATACGCAGTATTTT. It translates to CASSLGQGTDTQYF.